This TCR beta chain was found in a study of blood T cells in healthy people across ages. Study-wide background: In model experiments, template switching was able to capture about one barcoded beta molecule for every two T cells that were present. Findings and caveats of the study: Across the age range, TCR beta diversity per million T cells fell in a roughly linear way. Unsorted PBMC input precluded a conclusive naive versus antigen-experienced comparison.

The V gene's germline CDR1 is MNHNS and CDR2 SASEGT. The V end was cut by 1 base, the J end by 0 bases, with 7 bases between. The CDR3 is 15 amino acids. Comments on this clonotype: The antigen is unknown.

With a J-beta primer mix and a sample-barcoded 5' primer, a second PCR ran roughly 7 to 11 cycles. Using its own MiXCR run on the 5' RACE reads, TCRdb lists one record per CDR3 protein. The top ten clones hold roughly 23% of a sample with approximately 1,700,000 distinct CDR3 sequences, around 42% of them seen once. This TCR was recovered from a human donor in good health. The V gene is TRBV6-1, the J gene TRBJ1-3; D gene unclear. Sequencing was carried out using blood. CDR3 residues: CASSEVEISGNTIYF. The CDR3 DNA sequence: TGTGCCAGCAGTGAAGTAGAAATCTCTGGAAACACCATATATTTT.